One and the same sample provided the 17 T cell receptor beta chains below, sequenced in a study of human T cells and chemical hapten exposure. TCRdb reprocessed the RACE reads with MiXCR, giving one entry per CDR3 protein. The table includes about 140,000 distinct CDR3 sequences, approximately 12% detected once. Noted time point: patch test 2, 6 weeks after DPC sensitization. Treatment given: therapeutic diphenylcyclopropenone sensitization with weekly scalp DPC. The sequenced sample was whole blood, obtained in connection with sensitization to the hapten diphenylcyclopropenone (DPC). All receptors come from a woman aged 50 to 65 with alopecia areata. Some clones in this sample may be carry-over from other donors' samples.

The chain couples TRBV5-1 to TRBJ2-1, with 10 nucleotides matching TRBD2. Trimming took 2 bases from V and 0 from J; bases not matched to a gene: 5. Germline CDR1 reads SGHRS; CDR2 reads YFSETQ. There are 17 residues in the CDR3. The CDR3 DNA follows: TGCGCCAGCAGCTTCCTTTCTAGCGGGAGCTCCTACAATGAGCAGTTCTTC. Translating it yields CASSFLSSGSSYNEQFF.

This clonotype was observed a handful of times. J is TRBJ2-3 and V is TRBV4-2; 9 bases are shared with TRBD2. The length of the CDR3 is 17 residues. The germline V gene has CDR1 LGHNA and CDR2 YNFKEQ. Trimming removed 2 bases from V and 3 bases from J; junction bases left unmatched: 9. The CDR3 loop is CASSQFPAGGPTDTQYF. The CDR3 DNA follows: TGTGCCAGCAGCCAATTCCCCGCGGGAGGGCCTACAGATACGCAGTATTTT.

V gene TRBV3-1 combines with J gene TRBJ2-5, with a possible D match to TRBD2 (5 bases). V was clipped by 0 bases and J by 4 bases, with 15 bases between them. From germline, CDR1 is LGHDT and CDR2 YNNKEL (reference sequence). The CDR3 runs 16 residues. CDR3 nucleotide sequence: TGTGCCAGCAGCCAAGATTCTTGGGCAGGAGGAGAGACCCAGTACTTC. Amino acid sequence: CASSQDSWAGGETQYF.

This clonotype was counted a few times. CDR3 bases: TGTGCCAGCGGTCGACAGGGGCAGGCCGGGGAGCTGTTTTTT. Protein sequence: CASGRQGQAGELFF. The chain recombines TRBV7-9 with TRBJ2-2; TRBD1 agrees at 8 bases. Looked up from germline, CDR1 is SEHNR and CDR2 is FQNEAQ (reference sequence). CDR3 size: 14 residues. J gave up 6 bases and V 8 bases, and 8 bases lay outside the gene matches.

V and J are TRBV29-1 and TRBJ2-7; a possible D gene is TRBD1 (6 bases). Germline CDR1 SQVTM, CDR2 ANQGSEA. The V and J ends lost 2 bases and 0 bases respectively, with 8 bases between them. The CDR3 contains 13 residues. The DNA for the CDR3 is TGCAGCGTTGAAAGGGACACCTCCTACGAGCAGTACTTC. Amino acid sequence: CSVERDTSYEQYF.

The chain has TRBV7-3 and TRBJ1-3, with a possible D match to TRBD1 (5 bases). Germline loops: CDR1 SGHTA, CDR2 FQGTGA. The V gene lost 5 bases and the J gene lost 0 bases, with 17 bases spanning the gap. The CDR3 contains 17 residues. The CDR3 loop is CASSPRDGTGSGNTIYF. CDR3 in DNA: TGTGCCAGCAGCCCCCGGGACGGCACCGGCTCTGGAAACACCATATATTTT.

The chain couples TRBV7-2 to TRBJ2-7; D call uncertain. The V end lost 5 bases, the J end lost 2 bases, and 10 bases lay between the germline ends. The CDR3 has 13 residues. Germline CDR1 reads SGHTA; CDR2 reads FQGNSA. CDR3 loop: CASSRTVTYEQYF. CDR3 nucleotide sequence: TGTGCCAGCAGCCGAACGGTCACCTACGAGCAGTACTTC.

The chain links TRBV5-1 to TRBJ1-1; D gene ambiguous. This CDR3 comprises 15 residues. Trimming pared 4 bases from V and 8 bases from J, leaving 21 bases between. Germline CDR1 SGHRS, CDR2 YFSETQ. CDR3 protein: CASSPGASIEAEAFF. In DNA form, the CDR3 reads TGCGCCAGCAGCCCGGGAGCCTCCATCGAGGCGGAAGCTTTCTTT. Full variable domain (missing parts from reference TRBV5-1 and TRBJ1-1): KAGVTQTPRYLIKTRGQQVTLSCSPISGHRSVSWYQQTPGQGLQFLFEYFSETQRNKGNFPGRFSGRQFSNSRSEMNVSTLELGDSALYLCASSPGASIEAEAFFGQGTRLTVV.

This clonotype was observed a handful of times. The chain has TRBV24-1 and TRBJ1-1; D is undetermined. The CDR3 runs to 13 residues. Trimming removed 4 bases from V and 8 bases from J, with 13 bases in between. Per germline, CDR1 KGHDR and CDR2 SFDVKD. In nucleotides, the CDR3 is TGTGCCACCAGTGACCCTGTTGGACGGGAAGCTTTCTTT. Translated, it gives CATSDPVGREAFF.

The sample holds many counts of this clonotype. The gene calls are TRBV6-1 and TRBJ2-1, with 10 positions matching TRBD2. The J segment lost 6 bases and the V segment lost 5 bases, leaving 7 bases of the junction unmatched. The V gene's germline CDR1 is MNHNS and CDR2 SASEGT. The CDR3 runs to 15 residues. The CDR3 DNA follows: TGTGCCAGCAGTACCAGCGGGAGGGCCTCCAATGAGCAGTTCTTC. This encodes CASSTSGRASNEQFF.

This sequence joins TRBV7-2 and TRBJ2-7; 7 positions agree with TRBD1. There are 16 residues in the CDR3. V was pared by 1 base and J by 1 base, with 7 bases of the junction left unmatched. From germline, CDR1 is SGHTA and CDR2 FQGNSA. The CDR3: CASSLGRDRRSYEQYF. The CDR3, as DNA: TGTGCCAGCAGCTTAGGCCGGGACAGAAGATCCTACGAGCAGTACTTC.

This clonotype was recorded at least ten times. The CDR3 here is CASSSHPGRFGQYF. The DNA for the CDR3 is TGTGCCAGCAGTTCTCACCCGGGCCGGTTCGGGCAGTACTTC. The chain is built from TRBV27 and TRBJ2-7; no clear D. CDR1 and CDR2 (germline): MNHEY, SMNVEV (reference sequence). CDR3 size: 14 residues. With 4 bases removed from V and 9 bases from J, the gap between germline ends came to 19 bases.

The chain links TRBV29-1 to TRBJ2-5; 8 positions match TRBD2. The germline V gene has CDR1 SQVTM and CDR2 ANQGSEA. V gave up 1 base and J gave up 5 bases; unmatched junction bases: 9. This CDR3 region has 15 residues. The CDR3: CSVEAGGPLRETQYF. As DNA, the CDR3 is TGCAGCGTTGAAGCGGGAGGGCCCCTGCGGGAGACCCAGTACTTC.

This clonotype was seen at least ten times. This chain links TRBV12-3 or TRBV12-4 with TRBJ1-2; no clear D. The CDR3 contains 12 residues. V lost 5 bases and J 4 bases, leaving 8 bases between the germline ends. For the CDR3, the DNA is TGTGCCAGCAGTCGGCAGAGCTATGGCTACACCTTC. Its translation is CASSRQSYGYTF.

This clonotype has just one count. The DNA for the CDR3 is TGCAGCGTAATGGAGGCCGGGGGCGCAGATACGCAGTATTTT. Translation gives CSVMEAGGADTQYF. This chain links TRBV29-1 with TRBJ2-3, with D perhaps being TRBD1 or TRBD2 (6 bases each). V was pared by 6 bases and J by 4 bases, with 17 bases between. The length of the CDR3 is 14 residues. The germline V gene encodes CDR1 SQVTM and CDR2 ANQGSEA.

This clonotype has a handful of counts. This chain connects TRBV11-2 to TRBJ2-7; D might be TRBD1 or TRBD2, each matching 5 bases. V was clipped by 3 bases and J by 5 bases, with 11 bases between them. The CDR3 has 13 amino acids. Per germline, CDR1 SGHAT and CDR2 FQNNGV. The CDR3 loop reads CASSFEGLHEQYF. For the CDR3, the DNA is TGTGCCAGCAGCTTCGAGGGGCTGCACGAGCAGTACTTC.

In this sample, this clonotype turned up many times. V and J are TRBV7-9 and TRBJ2-3, with 13 bases matching TRBD2. Germline CDR1 reads SEHNR; CDR2 reads FQNEAQ (reference sequence). The CDR3 totals 15 residues. V lost 5 bases to trimming and J lost 6 bases; unmatched junction nucleotides: 5. CDR3 in DNA: TGTGCCAGCAGCCCGGGACTAGCGGGAATGGATACGCAGTATTTT. Protein sequence: CASSPGLAGMDTQYF.